These 22 T cell receptor beta chains share one sample of origin, sequenced in a study of cytomegalovirus exposure and HLA in healthy donors. The PCR employed 60 Vbeta primers together with 13 Jbeta primers. Data came from immunoSEQ multiplex PCR; TCRdb stores just in-frame clones and leaves some out. There are about 69,000 clones in the sample; 65% to 70% occur only once, and 9.5% to 12% lies in the top ten. Sequenced: PBMCs. These receptors were taken from a woman younger than 45 in good health and CMV-seronegative.

This clone was recorded a few times. This sequence joins TRBV6-5 and TRBJ1-1; no definite D call. Germline CDR1 MNHEY, CDR2 SVGAGI. This CDR3 region has 15 residues. Trimming took off 2 bases at V and 3 bases at J, with 13 bases between the two ends. CDR3 nucleotides: TGTGCCAGCAGTTACCCCCTATCCGGTTACACTGAAGCTTTCTTT. This sequence encodes CASSYPLSGYTEAFF.

This clone has only a few counts. The rearrangement links TRBV6-5 to TRBJ1-2; 8 nucleotides agree with TRBD1. CDR1 MNHEY and CDR2 SVGAGI come from the germline V gene. V trimming: 5 bases; J trimming: 5 bases; junction bases outside the gene matches: 10. The CDR3 covers 15 residues. The CDR3 sequence is CASSIRQGFLYGYTF. The CDR3 DNA reads TGTGCCAGCAGTATTCGACAGGGGTTCTTGTATGGCTACACCTTC.

This chain links TRBV6-5 with TRBJ2-7; TRBD1 matches 8 bases. The ends lost 4 bases at V and 7 bases at J; junction bases unmatched: 6. CDR1 is MNHEY, CDR2 SVGAGI, per germline. This CDR3 region has 13 residues. CDR3 sequence (DNA): TGTGCCAGCAGTTCCCCAGGGGGCTGGGAGCAGTACTTC. Encoded protein: CASSSPGGWEQYF.

The chain employs TRBV28 and TRBJ1-1; 8 bases match TRBD1. The ends lost 3 bases at V and 10 bases at J; junction bases unmatched: 7. Germline-derived CDR1 and CDR2 are MDHEN and SYDVKM. The CDR3 has 13 amino acids. DNA for the CDR3: TGTGCCAGCAGTTTGCGTTCAGGGGGCAGAGCTTTCTTT. This sequence encodes CASSLRSGGRAFF.

The chain joins TRBV19 to TRBJ2-5, with a tentative D call TRBD2 (5 bases). This CDR3 spans 15 amino acids. Trimming stripped 1 base from V and 1 base from J, with 10 bases between. Germline assignment: CDR1 LNHDA and CDR2 SQIVND (reference sequence). CDR3 in amino acids: CASSIVWRSQETQYF. The CDR3 bases are TGTGCCAGTAGTATAGTCTGGAGGAGCCAAGAGACCCAGTACTTC.

V usage is TRBV4-2 and J usage is TRBJ2-7, with TRBD1 as a possible D gene (6 bases). This CDR3 contains 13 residues. The V end lost 1 base, the J end lost 6 bases, and 10 bases lay between the germline ends. Germline CDR1 LGHNA, CDR2 YNFKEQ. The CDR3: CASSQVPGVEQYF. The CDR3 region has the DNA TGTGCCAGCAGCCAAGTACCAGGGGTCGAGCAGTACTTC.

This chain uses TRBV30 with TRBJ2-7; possibly TRBD1 for D (8 bases). Germline CDR1 is GTSNPN and CDR2 is SVGIG (reference sequence). Deletions cut 5 bases from V and 5 bases from J, with 19 bases between. CDR3 length: 14 amino acids. The chain's CDR3 is CAWAGQGGGHEQYF. CDR3 DNA: TGTGCCTGGGCCGGACAGGGAGGGGGCCACGAGCAGTACTTC.

The genes are TRBV5-6 and TRBJ2-1; 9 bases map to TRBD1. The CDR3 runs 16 residues. Germline CDR1 and CDR2: SGHDT and YYEEEE. The junction had 8 bases not matched to a gene; V was cut back by 4 bases and J by 3 bases. The CDR3 protein is CASSGQGRGNYNEQFF. In DNA form, the CDR3 reads TGTGCCAGCAGCGGACAGGGGAGGGGCAACTACAATGAGCAGTTCTTC.

This chain joins TRBV4-2 and TRBJ1-1, with D uncertain. V was trimmed by 4 bases and J by 5 bases, leaving 20 bases between them. CDR3 length: 16 amino acids. Per the germline V gene, CDR1 is LGHNA and CDR2 is YNFKEQ. Written as DNA, the CDR3 is TGTGCCAGCAGCCGCCTCGAAGGCAAGGCGGGGACTGAAGCTTTCTTT. Translation gives CASSRLEGKAGTEAFF.

The rearrangement links TRBV6-1 to TRBJ2-6; D unclear. Trimming took 1 base from V and 3 from J, leaving 19 bases between them. In germline, CDR1 is MNHNS, CDR2 SASEGT. The CDR3 runs to 19 residues. This CDR3 reads CASSEDRPLRHIGANVLTF. The CDR3, as DNA: TGTGCCAGCAGTGAAGACCGTCCACTCCGACATATTGGGGCCAACGTCCTGACTTTC.

The V and J genes are TRBV30 and TRBJ2-1; TRBD2 matches at 14 bases. The CDR3 loop spans 17 amino acids. V was pared by 3 bases and J by 9 bases, with 13 bases of the junction left unmatched. The V gene's germline CDR1 is GTSNPN and CDR2 SVGIG (reference sequence). In nucleotides, the CDR3 is TGTGCCTGGAGGCGACTAGCGGGGGGGCGCGTTTTGGGTGAGCAGTTCTTC. Translating it yields CAWRRLAGGRVLGEQFF.

The genes are TRBV4-3 and TRBJ2-3, with D perhaps matching TRBD2 (6 bases). The CDR3 is made up of 16 amino acids. Trimming left V 2 bases short and J 5 bases short, with 17 bases between. From germline, CDR1 is LGHNA and CDR2 YSLEER. CDR3 region: CASSQQGGVGKDTQYF. CDR3 nucleotide sequence: TGCGCCAGCAGCCAACAGGGCGGGGTTGGAAAAGATACGCAGTATTTT.

This clone was found a few times. The V gene is TRBV4-1, the J gene TRBJ2-7, with TRBD1 matching over 9 bases. CDR1 and CDR2 from the germline V gene are MGHRA and YSYEKL. The V segment lost 5 bases and the J segment 5 bases; nucleotides outside the gene matches: 10. This CDR3 region has 15 residues. CDR3 bases: TGCGCCAGCAGCTCCACCGGGGACAGGGACGACGAGCAGTACTTC. Translated, it gives CASSSTGDRDDEQYF.

This clone occurred a few times. The chain employs TRBV18 and TRBJ2-4, with 7 bases that match TRBD2. The V gene's germline CDR1 is KGHSH and CDR2 LQKENI. This CDR3 is 18 amino acids long. The V and J ends lost 1 base and 2 bases, in that order; junction bases with no gene match: 11. CDR3 in amino acids: CASSPRSQTSSSKNIQYF. The CDR3 DNA reads TGTGCCAGCTCACCACGAAGCCAGACTAGCAGCTCCAAAAACATTCAGTACTTC.

This chain uses TRBV2 with TRBJ2-7, with TRBD1 identical over 12 bases. The junction had 9 bases not matched to a gene; V was cut back by 5 bases and J by 7 bases. Germline loops: CDR1 SNHLY, CDR2 FYNNEI. The length of the CDR3 is 15 residues. CDR3 region: CASSKPGQGAKEQYF. In DNA form, the CDR3 reads TGTGCCAGCAGTAAGCCGGGACAGGGGGCGAAGGAGCAGTACTTC.

This clone was counted only a few times. The chain carries TRBV30 and TRBJ2-6; TRBD1 matches 7 bases. The CDR3 covers 17 residues. Trimming cost V 4 bases and J 0 bases; bases outside gene matches: 9. CDR1 and CDR2 from the germline V gene are GTSNPN and SVGIG (reference sequence). CDR3 sequence reads: CAWTQTGRISGANVLTF. In DNA form, the CDR3 reads TGTGCCTGGACCCAGACAGGGCGAATCTCTGGGGCCAACGTCCTGACTTTC.

V usage is TRBV7-9 and J usage is TRBJ1-1; 8 positions match TRBD1. The junction had 9 bases not matched to a gene; V was cut back by 10 bases and J by 5 bases. CDR1 and CDR2 (germline): SEHNR, FQNEAQ (reference sequence). The CDR3 runs 13 residues. This CDR3 is CATMGQVWTEAFF. The CDR3 DNA reads TGTGCCACCATGGGACAGGTTTGGACTGAAGCTTTCTTT.

The rearrangement uses TRBV2 and TRBJ2-2; 7 bases agree with TRBD1. With V trimmed by 10 bases and J by 5 bases, 10 bases remained unmatched. This CDR3 spans 14 amino acids. Germline V gene sequence: CDR1 SNHLY, CDR2 FYNNEI. The CDR3 here is CAKQSAGGTGELFF. For the CDR3, the DNA is TGTGCCAAACAGTCAGCAGGGGGAACCGGGGAGCTGTTTTTT. Based on the CDR3 plus reference TRBV2 and TRBJ2-2, the full variable domain is EPEVTQTPSHQVTQMGQEVILRCVPISNHLYFYWYRQILGQKVEFLVSFYNNEISEKSEIFDDQFSVERPDGSNFTLKIRSTKLEDSAMYFCAKQSAGGTGELFFGEGSRLTVL.

V usage is TRBV10-3 and J usage is TRBJ1-2; 7 nucleotides match TRBD1. Germline CDR1 ENHRY, CDR2 SYGVKD. The CDR3 covers 12 residues. V lost 9 bases to trimming and J lost 7 bases; unmatched junction nucleotides: 8. Here the CDR3 reads CAMGTEEVGYTF. The CDR3 DNA follows: TGTGCCATGGGGACAGAGGAGGTTGGCTACACCTTC.

CDR3 nucleotide sequence: TGTGCCAGCAGTTACTCTAGGAGGTCAGGGGAGCTGTTTTTT. The encoded protein is CASSYSRRSGELFF. This chain links TRBV6-5 with TRBJ2-2; D possibly corresponds to TRBD2 (5 bases). Germline V gene lookup returns CDR1 MNHEY and CDR2 SVGAGI. This CDR3 is built from 14 residues. V lost 0 bases to trimming and J lost 8 bases, with 10 bases between them.

The gene calls are TRBV4-3 and TRBJ1-3, with D unresolved. Germline loops: CDR1 LGHNA, CDR2 YSLEER. This CDR3 comprises 17 residues. V was clipped by 0 bases and J by 0 bases, with 12 bases between them. The CDR3: CASSQDPSGYSGNTIYF. CDR3 DNA sequence: TGCGCCAGCAGCCAAGATCCGAGCGGATACTCTGGAAACACCATATATTTT.

The chain has TRBV7-3 and TRBJ1-6; a weak D match, TRBD1 (6 bases). The CDR3 loop spans 13 amino acids. Germline V gene data show CDR1 as SGHTA and CDR2 as FQGTGA. V dropped 11 bases and J dropped 7 bases, with 15 bases sitting between them. In DNA form, the CDR3 reads TGTGCCTGTAGGGACACCTTCAATTCACCCCTCCACTTT. This gives the protein CACRDTFNSPLHF.